The sample holds one count of the clone carrying this T cell receptor (beta chain). This entry is derived from a study of blood T cell repertoires in COVID-19. In the study overall: The samples span acute and convalescent COVID-19 from the United States, Italy and Spain. Nucleic acid was either cDNA or gDNA, and it came from T cells, B-cell-depleted T cells, or PBMCs.

Per germline, CDR1 GTSNPN and CDR2 SVGIG (reference sequence). Unmatched junction bases numbered 14, after V lost 0 bases and J lost 8 bases. This CDR3 has 18 amino acids. Original data processing: By means of reference gene primer amplification, nucleated cell counts were estimated. Measured with immunoSEQ multiplex PCR; TCRdb has only the in-frame clones, and not every one. From that table come the V and J calls and clone size; the DNA was used to work out D and trimming. The repertoire has more than 80,000 clones, around four fifths of them found once; the top ten carry 16%. The chain combines TRBV30 with TRBJ1-6; 9 bases are a match to TRBD1. The clonotype was recovered from a human donor in a cohort sampled during active COVID-19. The sequencing input was peripheral blood. CDR3 residues: CAWSVSWDRALRDSPLHF. CDR3 DNA sequence: TGTGCCTGGAGTGTGTCCTGGGACAGGGCGTTACGGGATTCACCCCTCCACTTT.